One sample yielded the 12 T cell receptor beta chains listed below, sequenced in a study of T-cell reconstitution after alpha-beta-depleted transplantation in children (dated by TCRdb to between 2015 and 2016). Library preparation employed PCR. The listed sequencing device is Illumina HiSeq 2500. TCR libraries were prepared with molecular barcoding, using unique molecular identifiers to normalize TCRbeta repertoire quantification. The raw public reads went through TCRdb reprocessing: fastp at Q25, MiXCR clone calling, in-frame beta chains kept. CDR3 protein sequences are deduplicated, and each keeps its most common genes and DNA. The sample yields approximately 650,000 distinct CDR3 sequences; roughly 14% were counted once. 0.79% of the sample goes to the ten largest clones. Taken with the paper, the label for treatment or condition translates to: allogeneic hematopoietic cell transplantation with graft depleted of TCRalphabeta T cells and CD19 B cells.

The specimen was PBMCs, collected before TCRalphabeta/CD19-depleted stem cell transplant. Receptors originate from a girl aged 2 to 9 with congenital amegakaryocytic thrombocytopenia, due to receive a stem cell transplant.

This clonotype was observed a handful of times. This chain links TRBV5-1 with TRBJ2-3; 7 nucleotides match TRBD2. Germline V gene sequence: CDR1 SGHRS, CDR2 YFSETQ. The CDR3 contains 16 residues. V lost 4 bases and J lost 0; bases outside the gene matches: 8. CDR3 sequence: CASSGTLAESTDTQYF. The CDR3 DNA reads TGCGCCAGCAGCGGCACTCTAGCGGAAAGCACAGATACGCAGTATTTT.

The sample holds a few counts of this clonotype. J is TRBJ1-2 and V is TRBV6-5; D gene unclear. The CDR3 sequence is 12 residues long. The germline V gene encodes CDR1 MNHEY and CDR2 SVGAGI. Deletions cut 7 bases from V and 5 bases from J, with 11 bases between. CDR3 sequence (DNA): TGTGCCAGCACTCGACCCGGTTATGGCTACACCTTC. Its translation: CASTRPGYGYTF.

In this sample, this clonotype turned up a few times. V gene TRBV3-1 combines with J gene TRBJ2-1; D is undetermined. The CDR3 loop spans 12 amino acids. Germline lookup yields CDR1 LGHDT and CDR2 YNNKEL (reference sequence). V was trimmed by 4 bases and J by 5 bases, leaving 6 bases between them. CDR3 nucleotide sequence: TGTGCCAGCAGCCGGCCAAACAATGAGCAGTTCTTC. Translating gives CASSRPNNEQFF.

The chain carries TRBV14 and TRBJ2-1; D ambiguous. V lost 4 bases, J lost 9 bases, and 13 bases lay in between. Germline CDR1 is SGHDN and CDR2 is FVKESK. This CDR3 has 13 amino acids. CDR3 residues: CASSLLVTGEQFF. The CDR3 coding sequence is TGTGCCAGCAGCCTTCTGGTCACTGGTGAGCAGTTCTTC.

A note on this clonotype: The junction departs from germline at one end; a sequencing error may be responsible. The rearrangement uses TRBV7-9 and TRBJ2-1; D is undetermined. Germline CDR1 SEHNR, CDR2 FQNEAQ (reference sequence). CDR3 size: 10 residues. CDR3 DNA sequence: TGTGCCAGCGCACCAGCGCGTGGTAACTTC. It yields the protein CASAPARGNF. Supplemented by reference TRBV7-9 and TRBJ2-1, the full variable domain reads DTGVSQNPRHKITKRGQNVTFRCDPISEHNRLYWYRQTLGQGPEFLTYFQNEAQLEKSRLLSDRFSAERPKGSFSTLEIQRTEQGDSAMYLCASAPARGNFGPGTRLTVL.

This clonotype has only a few counts. The chain uses TRBV3-1 and TRBJ1-2; no clear D. Trimming pared 0 bases from V and 8 bases from J, leaving 16 bases between. This CDR3 region has 15 residues. From germline, CDR1 is LGHDT and CDR2 YNNKEL (reference sequence). CDR3 sequence reads: CASSQDNSGGSGYTF. The CDR3 DNA follows: TGTGCCAGCAGCCAAGATAATTCGGGAGGTAGCGGCTACACCTTC. Complete variable domain (other parts from reference TRBV3-1 and TRBJ1-2): DTAVSQTPKYLVTQMGNDKSIKCEQNLGHDTMYWYKQDSKKFLKIMFSYNNKELIINETVPNRFSPKSPDKAHLNLHINSLELGDSAVYFCASSQDNSGGSGYTFGSGTRLTVV.

The chain employs TRBV5-1 and TRBJ2-1; TRBD2 agrees at 8 bases. The junction had 8 bases not matched to a gene; V was cut back by 4 bases and J by 8 bases. CDR1 is SGHRS, CDR2 YFSETQ, per germline. The CDR3 spans 14 residues. The CDR3 here is CASSHGTSSYEQFF. CDR3 nucleotides: TGCGCCAGCAGCCATGGGACTAGTAGCTATGAGCAGTTCTTC.

Many counts were recorded for this clonotype. This sequence joins TRBV5-1 and TRBJ2-6; D ambiguous. Deletions cut 4 bases from V and 2 bases from J, with 10 bases between. The CDR3 loop spans 15 amino acids. Germline-derived CDR1 and CDR2 are SGHRS and YFSETQ. Here the CDR3 reads CASSLSTPGANVLTF. The DNA for the CDR3 is TGCGCCAGCAGCCTGTCAACCCCTGGGGCCAACGTCCTGACTTTC.

This clonotype was observed a handful of times. The J gene is TRBJ1-3, the V gene TRBV28; weak D call: TRBD1 (5 bases). Germline loops: CDR1 MDHEN, CDR2 SYDVKM. The CDR3 sequence is 17 residues long. V was trimmed by 6 bases and J by 2 bases, leaving 20 bases between them. CDR3 in amino acids: CASSIPRGELPGNTIYF. The CDR3 coding sequence is TGTGCCAGCAGCATCCCCCGGGGGGAATTGCCTGGAAACACCATATATTTT.

Only a few counts were recorded for this clonotype. V is TRBV4-2 and J is TRBJ2-7; D not certain. The CDR3 covers 11 residues. The V end was cut by 6 bases, the J end by 8 bases, with 11 bases between. Germline CDR1 LGHNA, CDR2 YNFKEQ. CDR3 nucleotides: TGTGCCAGCAGAGGATGGGCTCAGCAGTACTTC. It is translated as CASRGWAQQYF.

To note about this clonotype: Being one base from a much bigger clone, this may be a read error. The chain joins TRBV5-1 to TRBJ1-2; D perhaps matches TRBD1 (5 bases). The CDR3 sequence is 15 residues long. V was pared by 0 bases and J by 5 bases, with 14 bases between. Germline values: CDR1 SGHRS, CDR2 YFSETQ. CDR3 in amino acids: CASSLAFRDLYGYTF. The DNA of the CDR3 is TGCGCCAGCAGCTTGGCTTTCAGGGATTTGTATGGCTACACCTTC.

This clonotype was recorded many times. This chain connects TRBV12-3 or TRBV12-4 to TRBJ1-1; no reliable D call. The CDR3 loop spans 17 amino acids. The V end lost 5 bases, the J end lost 0 bases, and 19 bases lay between the germline ends. The CDR3 here is CASSLTYIRLLNTEAFF. CDR3 sequence (DNA): TGTGCCAGCAGTCTAACCTATATCCGACTCCTGAACACTGAAGCTTTCTTT.